Included here is one T cell receptor (beta chain) sequence, with context. Its antigen is unknown. The sample is drawn from a study of T-cell reconstitution after alpha-beta-depleted transplantation in children. Findings and limits, study-wide: Most T-cell counts and diversity one year after the transplant came from T cells that were newly produced. It was reported that alpha-beta T cells came from several hundred expanded graft clones (about two months after transplant). Recipient T cells and thymic progenitors that survived were the source of the high TCRbeta diversity seen at day 60 in some patients.

In germline, CDR1 is SEHNR, CDR2 FQNEAQ (reference sequence). V lost 5 bases and J lost 4, with 9 bases in between. There are 12 residues in the CDR3. Preparation of the TCRbeta library involved a method that used unique molecular identifiers. TCRdb fed the PCR reads into MiXCR, producing one record per CDR3 protein. The sample lists approximately 650,000 distinct CDR3 sequences; 13% were seen once. The specimen was PBMCs, collected before TCRalphabeta/CD19-depleted stem cell transplant. The sequence derives from a girl aged 2-10 years with congenital amegakaryocytic thrombocytopenia, due to receive a stem cell transplant. The V call is TRBV7-9, the J call TRBJ2-7; D perhaps matches TRBD2 (5 bases). The chain's CDR3 is CASSRLFYEQYF. Here the CDR3 DNA reads TGTGCCAGCAGCCGACTATTTTACGAGCAGTACTTC.